This T cell receptor beta chain is from a study of chemoradiotherapy in HPV16-positive cancers. About the study: Candidate HPV-specific clones and shared TCR motifs came from a couple of HPV16-positive patients. Study-wide results and caveats: The functional HPV-specific definition rests on just a couple of HPV16-positive patients. Candidate HPV-specific clones and E7-related TCR motifs grew in tumor during treatment. Better recurrence-free survival went with HPV-responsive T-cell expansion in HPV16-positive patients.

This CDR3 is built from 13 residues. Germline CDR1 and CDR2: GTSNPN and SVGIG (reference sequence). V lost 2 bases to trimming and J lost 6 bases; unmatched junction nucleotides: 3. Of note for this clone: Its antigen remains unidentified.

TCRdb keeps only in-frame clones here, not all; method: immunoSEQ multiplex PCR. The sample consists of 9,500 to 15,000 clones, 88% of them appearing once. The source is a human donor with HPV-associated anogenital cancer. Sequenced here: blood, sampled from a patient who underwent chemoradiotherapy. V gene TRBV30 combines with J gene TRBJ2-2, with TRBD2 matching over 7 bases. Here the CDR3 reads CAWSRLASGELFF. The CDR3 DNA reads as TGTGCCTGGAGTCGACTAGCCTCCGGGGAGCTGTTTTTT.